This T cell receptor beta chain was sequenced during a study of blood T cell repertoires in COVID-19. Study in general: Acute and convalescent COVID-19 specimens originated in the United States, Italy and Spain.

J was trimmed by 9 bases and V by 5 bases; bases with no gene match: 7. CDR1 and CDR2 (germline): SEHNR, FQNEAQ (reference sequence). This CDR3 is 13 amino acids long. Those who participated ranged in age from 18 to 89 years and resided in some 24 US areas. Method: immunoSEQ multiplex PCR; TCRdb's copy keeps in-frame clones and lacks some. The table has some 270,000 clones, roughly 85% seen once; the top ten hold approximately 9.6%. Sequencing was done on a sample of PBMCs or T cells enriched from blood (not recorded which). The TCR was taken from a woman aged 50 to 60 with acute COVID-19. The rearrangement links TRBV7-9 to TRBJ2-1, with 7 bases that match TRBD1. CDR3 sequence: CASSLAGGSEQFF. CDR3 nucleotide sequence: TGTGCCAGCAGCCTGGCAGGGGGTAGTGAGCAGTTCTTC. Variable domain in full (rest from reference TRBV7-9 and TRBJ2-1): DTGVSQNPRHKITKRGQNVTFRCDPISEHNRLYWYRQTLGQGPEFLTYFQNEAQLEKSRLLSDRFSAERPKGSFSTLEIQRTEQGDSAMYLCASSLAGGSEQFFGPGTRLTVL.